The source of this TCR beta chain is a study of blood T cell repertoires in COVID-19. Repertoires were generated with immunoSEQ multiplex PCR, while TCRdb's copy carries only in-frame clones and drops some. This table holds 300,000 to 350,000 clones, 90% to 95% found once. Exposed study participants had met a COVID-19 case within 2 weeks before entry. The CDR3 totals 14 residues. J was trimmed by 3 bases and V by 5 bases; bases with no gene match: 6. Germline CDR1 and CDR2: SNHLY and FYNNEI. This sequence was found in a woman aged 25-40 years who had been exposed to COVID-19. Sequenced sample: PBMCs or T cells enriched from blood (not recorded which). This chain links TRBV2 with TRBJ1-1, with 7 nucleotides matching TRBD1. CDR3 nucleotides: TGTGCCAGCAGTTCCGGGACAGAGTACACTGAAGCTTTCTTT. It is translated as CASSSGTEYTEAFF.